A single TCR beta chain is shown here with its context. The sample belongs to a study of identical twins. Healthy Caucasians provided all donations. It was template switching that added a universal primer site, and there were unique molecular identifiers on the cDNA. TCRdb re-called the 5' RACE reads through MiXCR, storing one row per CDR3 protein. The data contain around 470,000 distinct CDR3 sequences, over 12% of them singletons. The same sample was also used in a study of yellow fever vaccine responses in identical twins.

This clonotype was sampled from a woman aged 18 to 35 in good health. What was sequenced was CD4+ T cells sorted from blood.

The chain's CDR3 is CASSFTSGRGQETQYF. The CDR3 DNA is TGTGCCAGCAGTTTCACTAGCGGGAGGGGCCAAGAGACCCAGTACTTC. The genes are TRBV6-5 and TRBJ2-5; 13 nucleotides line up with TRBD2. This CDR3 contains 16 residues. J lost 1 base, V lost 4 bases, and 3 bases had no gene match. Germline V gene lookup returns CDR1 MNHEY and CDR2 SVGAGI.